This TCR beta chain was sequenced for a study of early T cells in non-severe SARS-CoV-2 infection. TCRdb reprocessed the 5' RACE reads with MiXCR, giving one entry per CDR3 protein. Seen here are fewer than 85,000 distinct CDR3 sequences, approximately 11% observed once, and the top ten hold around 11%. CDR3 length: 13 amino acids. CDR1 and CDR2 (germline): MNHNY, SVGAGI (reference sequence). As for this clonotype: A read error may account for a junction end that differs from germline.

The receptor was derived from an adult who was a healthcare worker with PCR-confirmed SARS-CoV-2 infection or an uninfected control (not recorded which). The sample consisted of whole blood, taken at baseline. The genes are TRBV6-6 and TRBJ2-2; TRBD1 matches 7 bases. For the CDR3, the DNA is TGTGCCATCCGGGGACAGCCCACCAGGGAGCTGTTTTTT. It translates to CAIRGQPTRELFF.